A selection of T cell receptor beta chains follows, all from one sample in a study of spatial heterogeneity in lung cancer. Each CDR3 protein is one row after TCRdb ran MiXCR on the 5' RACE reads. The sample lists tens of thousands of distinct CDR3 sequences, approximately 8% seen once, with roughly a tenth in the top ten. The sample consisted of PBMCs, taken at follow-up. These receptors originate from a male donor with early-stage non-small cell lung cancer. The CDR3 runs from the conserved cysteine through the conserved F or W.

V gene	J gene	CDR3 protein
TRBV6-6	TRBJ1-5	CASSRTGDINQPQHF
TRBV19	TRBJ2-7	CASSSSWGSFEQYF
TRBV29-1	TRBJ2-2	CSVGGGLSGELFF
TRBV10-1	TRBJ2-7	CASSETARSYEQYF
TRBV7-6	TRBJ2-1	CASSPRTSGATYNEQFF
TRBV20-1	TRBJ1-3	CSARSIVGNTIYF
TRBV20-1	TRBJ2-3	CSTGLAGGGGPDTQYF
TRBV30	TRBJ2-1	CAWTPPGGNEQFF
TRBV5-6	TRBJ2-3	CASSRTSGGSYYTDTQYF
TRBV9	TRBJ1-1	CASGQFMNTEAFF
TRBV12-3/TRBV12-4	TRBJ1-1	CASRRQSMNTEAFF
TRBV4-2	TRBJ2-1	CASSQEGGISYNEQFF
TRBV7-2	TRBJ2-5	CASSLQGISQETQYF
TRBV6-5	TRBJ2-1	CASSYSAGPYNEQFF
TRBV20-1	TRBJ1-1	CAWSNTEAFF
TRBV5-1	TRBJ2-3	CASNPRDRNTDTQYF
TRBV27	TRBJ2-2	CASSLSPGQGSAGELFF
TRBV9	TRBJ1-2	CASSVVINLNYGYTF
TRBV5-6	TRBJ1-2	CASSLGRDYGYTF
TRBV19	TRBJ1-5	CASRPLLGGNQPQHF
TRBV20-1	TRBJ1-6	CSASVVGGSPLHF
TRBV12-3/TRBV12-4	TRBJ2-5	CASTFETGWDQETQYF
TRBV21-1	TRBJ2-5	CASSRHSSLQETQYF
TRBV12-3/TRBV12-4	TRBJ2-2	CASSSPGQGDTGELFF
TRBV9	TRBJ1-5	CASSVGQANQPQHF
TRBV7-8	TRBJ2-7	CASSGGDRGGEQYF
TRBV7-6	TRBJ2-5	CASSLAGQGPSETQYF
TRBV12-3/TRBV12-4	TRBJ2-1	CASSVLAGALNEQFF
TRBV12-3/TRBV12-4	TRBJ2-7	CASSSGLVSYEQYF
TRBV5-5	TRBJ2-5	CASSLATGQETQYF
TRBV6-1	TRBJ2-7	CASRSGQSYEQYF
TRBV2	TRBJ1-2	CASRPDRVEGYTF
TRBV5-6	TRBJ1-1	CASSLGQENTEAFF
TRBV6-5	TRBJ2-5	CASSYAGGVETQYF
TRBV12-3/TRBV12-4	TRBJ1-1	CASSFVNTEAFF
TRBV7-8	TRBJ2-1	CASSFRGRGYEQFF
TRBV7-9	TRBJ2-7	CASSLGPGSSYEQYF
TRBV29-1	TRBJ1-2	CSVGDSADYGYTF
TRBV3-1	TRBJ2-5	CASSQVSGVQETQYF
TRBV29-1	TRBJ1-5	CSVAGVNQPQHF
TRBV5-1	TRBJ1-1	CASSGGQGSYVMAEAFF
TRBV12-3/TRBV12-4	TRBJ2-1	CASSLLASGGRGEQFF
TRBV29-1	TRBJ2-1	CSVEGTDKGIYEQFF
TRBV12-3/TRBV12-4	TRBJ1-1	CASRRVRTEAFF
TRBV4-2	TRBJ2-2	CASSQATSGGTGELFF
TRBV7-2	TRBJ2-6	CASSAGRGPGANVLTF
TRBV13	TRBJ2-7	CASSSQSSGASYEQYF
TRBV5-1	TRBJ1-4	CASSWIGGGLNEKLFF
TRBV5-4	TRBJ2-5	CASHIAGGPETQYF
TRBV29-1	TRBJ1-1	CSVGAVNTEAFF
TRBV7-9	TRBJ2-1	CASSLGQAIFQFF
TRBV7-9	TRBJ2-3	CASSLVQGGTDTQYF